This T cell receptor beta chain originates from a study of T cell responses to AZD1222 COVID-19 vaccine. Findings of the study overall: At baseline, seropositivity was found in only six AZD1222 recipients.

Comments on this clone: Its antigen is undetermined.

Pooling covered second doses at about 4 or about 12 weeks. CDR1 and CDR2 from the germline V gene are SGHDN and FVKESK. V was shortened by 1 base and J by 9 bases, with 19 bases between the two germline ends. This CDR3 region has 15 residues. Produced via immunoSEQ multiplex PCR; TCRdb's table is partial and in-frame only. The sample lists 150,000 to 160,000 clones; 90% to 95% were seen once. This rearrangement joins TRBV14 to TRBJ2-7; D uncertain. The TCR was taken from an adult who received the AZD1222 COVID-19 vaccine. The specimen comprised peripheral blood, sampled 28 days after the second AZD1222 dose. In DNA form, the CDR3 reads TGTGCCAGCAGCCAAGGAGCACTCGGCCCCTATGCGCAGTACTTC. This sequence encodes CASSQGALGPYAQYF.